The 28 T cell receptor beta chains given below trace back to one sample, sequenced in a study of siplizumab effects on memory and regulatory T cells. Profiled with immunoSEQ multiplex PCR; TCRdb holds only in-frame clones, not every one. The sample lists 3,500 or so clones, more than 45% seen once, with about 5% in the top ten. No antigens are known for them. Coculturing was carried out on the mixed lymphocyte reaction cells. It lasted 5 to 7 days and was done at 37°C. The sequencing input was CFSE-low (dividing) CD4+ T cells sorted from an allogeneic mixed lymphocyte reaction. The receptors originated from a human donor in good health; the cells came from an allogeneic mixed lymphocyte reaction.

This clone was seen only a few times. The V gene is TRBV6-5, the J gene TRBJ1-1; a possible D gene is TRBD1 (5 bases). Per the germline V gene, CDR1 is MNHEY and CDR2 is SVGAGI. The V and J ends lost 7 bases and 7 bases respectively, with 16 bases between them. The CDR3 runs to 13 residues. The chain's CDR3 is CASITTGGIEAFF. The CDR3 coding sequence is TGTGCCAGCATTACTACAGGAGGGATTGAAGCTTTCTTT.

This chain uses TRBV28 with TRBJ2-7; TRBD1 might be the D (6 bases). CDR1 MDHEN and CDR2 SYDVKM come from the germline V gene. CDR3 length equals 15 residues. V lost 4 bases to trimming and J lost 5 bases, with 18 bases between them. CDR3 amino acids: CASSSASGYRDEQYF. The DNA for the CDR3 is TGTGCCAGCAGTTCGGCTTCAGGGTACAGGGACGAGCAGTACTTC.

The V gene is TRBV28, the J gene TRBJ2-7; D may be TRBD1 (5 bases). Germline V lookup: CDR1 MDHEN, CDR2 SYDVKM. The CDR3 has 13 residues. Trimming cost V 2 bases and J 5 bases, with 10 bases left between them. The CDR3: CASSLDRAHEQYF. CDR3 in DNA: TGTGCCAGCAGTTTAGACAGAGCCCACGAGCAGTACTTC.

V and J are TRBV28 and TRBJ2-3, with D uncertain. V shed 3 bases and J shed 2 bases, with 9 bases lying between them. Germline assignment: CDR1 MDHEN and CDR2 SYDVKM. The CDR3 runs to 14 residues. The CDR3 protein is CASSFSTDTDTQYF. The CDR3 DNA reads as TGTGCCAGCAGTTTTTCAACGGACACAGATACGCAGTATTTT.

V and J are TRBV4-3 and TRBJ1-3, with D hard to call. There are 15 residues in the CDR3. CDR1 is LGHNA and CDR2 is YSLEER in the germline V gene. Trimming took off 0 bases at V and 0 bases at J, with 6 bases between the two ends. CDR3 nucleotides: TGCGCCAGCAGCCAAGATAACCGCTCTGGAAACACCATATATTTT. It codes for CASSQDNRSGNTIYF.

This chain uses TRBV5-1 with TRBJ2-2; 7 nucleotides agree with TRBD2. This CDR3 spans 15 amino acids. Germline assignment: CDR1 SGHRS and CDR2 YFSETQ. V was clipped by 0 bases and J by 5 bases; unmatched bases: 4. CDR3: CASSLVAGETGELFF. The CDR3 DNA follows: TGCGCCAGCAGCTTGGTGGCGGGGGAGACCGGGGAGCTGTTTTTT. Full variable domain (remainder filled in from reference TRBV5-1 and TRBJ2-2): KAGVTQTPRYLIKTRGQQVTLSCSPISGHRSVSWYQQTPGQGLQFLFEYFSETQRNKGNFPGRFSGRQFSNSRSEMNVSTLELGDSALYLCASSLVAGETGELFFGEGSRLTVL.

The chain carries TRBV29-1 and TRBJ1-1, with D possibly matching TRBD1 (6 bases). The V and J ends lost 4 bases and 4 bases respectively, with 10 bases between them. Germline V gene lookup returns CDR1 SQVTM and CDR2 ANQGSEA. The length of the CDR3 is 12 residues. DNA for the CDR3: TGCAGCGTTGTACGGGGGGCCACTGAAGCTTTCTTT. It yields the protein CSVVRGATEAFF.

This clone was picked up a small number of times. The chain joins TRBV7-2 to TRBJ1-1; the D is unclear. Germline CDR1 reads SGHTA; CDR2 reads FQGNSA. The CDR3 loop spans 14 amino acids. Deletions cut 0 bases from V and 11 bases from J, with 16 bases between. The CDR3 bases are TGTGCCAGCAGCTTAGCGCCGGACCGCCGGGCGGCTTTCTTT. It specifies CASSLAPDRRAAFF.

V gene TRBV18 combines with J gene TRBJ2-3; 8 bases align to TRBD2. After removal of 3 bases from V and 0 bases from J, the junction contained 2 bases not matched to a gene. Per germline, CDR1 KGHSH and CDR2 LQKENI. The CDR3 loop spans 15 amino acids. For the CDR3, the DNA is TGTGCCAGCTCACCCGTAGCGGGGAGCACAGATACGCAGTATTTT. Translating it yields CASSPVAGSTDTQYF.

This clone was counted a few times. V gene TRBV11-3 combines with J gene TRBJ2-2; D may be TRBD1 (6 bases). Germline lookup yields CDR1 SGHNT and CDR2 YENEEA. There are 18 residues in the CDR3. Trimming pared 6 bases from V and 5 bases from J, leaving 25 bases between. As DNA, the CDR3 is TGTGCCAGCAGTCCCCCCCTCGGCAGGGGAGTTGGTACCGGGGAGCTGTTTTTT. As protein: CASSPPLGRGVGTGELFF. Drawing the rest from reference TRBV11-3 and TRBJ2-2, the complete variable domain is EAGVVQSPRYKIIEKKQPVAFWCNPISGHNTLYWYLQNLGQGPELLIRYENEEAVDDSQLPKDRFSAERLKGVDSTLKIQPAELGDSAVYLCASSPPLGRGVGTGELFFGEGSRLTVL.

The chain recombines TRBV14 with TRBJ1-2; D gene ambiguous. There are 16 residues in the CDR3. Trimming took off 5 bases at V and 4 bases at J, with 20 bases between the two ends. CDR1 is SGHDN and CDR2 is FVKESK in the germline V gene. CDR3 bases: TGTGCCAGCAGCGATAAGGTATCTGGAAAGACCTATGGCTACACCTTC. Protein product: CASSDKVSGKTYGYTF.

This sequence joins TRBV6-1 and TRBJ2-3; D tentatively fits TRBD1 or TRBD2 (5 bases each). Trimming left V 5 bases short and J 6 bases short, with 12 bases between. CDR3 length equals 13 residues. Germline CDR1 is MNHNS and CDR2 is SASEGT. CDR3: CASSLVREDTQYF. Written as DNA, the CDR3 is TGTGCCAGCAGTCTCGTCAGGGAGGATACGCAGTATTTT.

In its sample, this clone was seen a few times. This chain joins TRBV18 and TRBJ2-1; D is uncertain. The germline V gene has CDR1 KGHSH and CDR2 LQKENI. The CDR3 sequence is 15 residues long. V was clipped by 1 base and J by 4 bases, with 11 bases between them. CDR3 sequence: CASSPLGFGYNEQFF. The CDR3 DNA reads TGTGCCAGCTCACCACTGGGGTTCGGGTACAATGAGCAGTTCTTC.

This clone occurred a few times. This sequence joins TRBV6-4 and TRBJ1-5; D not resolved. V was cut by 4 bases and J by 6 bases, with 10 bases left in between. Germline V lookup: CDR1 MRHNA, CDR2 SNTAGT. There are 13 residues in the CDR3. The CDR3 sequence: CASSAERFQPQHF. For the CDR3, the DNA is TGTGCCAGCAGTGCCGAACGTTTTCAGCCCCAGCATTTT.

The chain recombines TRBV5-6 with TRBJ2-7; D call uncertain. This CDR3 contains 11 residues. Germline V gene data show CDR1 as SGHDT and CDR2 as YYEEEE. Between the trimmed V and J ends, which lost 1 base and 2 bases, there was a span of 1 base. CDR3 in DNA: TGTGCCAGCAGCTTGACCTACGAGCAGTACTTC. This gives the protein CASSLTYEQYF.

V is TRBV6-5 and J is TRBJ1-2, with 7 bases lining up with TRBD1. The germline CDR1 and CDR2 sequences are MNHEY and SVGAGI. CDR3 length: 13 residues. With V trimmed by 6 bases and J by 3 bases, 4 bases remained unmatched. The CDR3 loop is CASRVTGDYGYTF. The DNA for the CDR3 is TGTGCCAGCAGAGTTACAGGGGACTATGGCTACACCTTC.

The chain joins TRBV7-2 to TRBJ2-3; TRBD1 aligns across 7 bases. V trimming: 5 bases; J trimming: 4 bases; junction bases outside the gene matches: 3. The CDR3 totals 13 residues. Germline V CDR1 and CDR2: SGHTA, FQGNSA. The CDR3 region is CASSPQGPDTQYF. In nucleotides, the CDR3 is TGTGCCAGCAGCCCACAGGGGCCAGATACGCAGTATTTT. Filled out from reference TRBV7-2 and TRBJ2-3, the complete variable domain reads GAGVSQSPSNKVTEKGKDVELRCDPISGHTALYWYRQSLGQGLEFLIYFQGNSAPDKSGLPSDRFSAERTGGSVSTLTIQRTQQEDSAVYLCASSPQGPDTQYFGPGTRLTVL.

The chain has TRBV7-9 and TRBJ2-7; 9 bases agree with TRBD1. V was clipped by 2 bases and J by 0 bases; unmatched bases: 5. Germline V gene sequence: CDR1 SEHNR, CDR2 FQNEAQ (reference sequence). This CDR3 has 16 amino acids. The CDR3 DNA reads as TGTGCCAGCAGCTTAAGACAGGGGGTATCCTCCTACGAGCAGTACTTC. It encodes CASSLRQGVSSYEQYF. The entire variable domain, with the rest obtained from reference TRBV7-9 and TRBJ2-7, is as follows: DTGVSQNPRHKITKRGQNVTFRCDPISEHNRLYWYRQTLGQGPEFLTYFQNEAQLEKSRLLSDRFSAERPKGSFSTLEIQRTEQGDSAMYLCASSLRQGVSSYEQYFGPGTRLTVT.

V gene TRBV6-5 combines with J gene TRBJ1-1; 7 bases fit TRBD1. Germline lookup yields CDR1 MNHEY and CDR2 SVGAGI. The CDR3 contains 14 residues. V lost 2 bases, J lost 5 bases, and 5 bases stayed unmatched. CDR3 in DNA: TGTGCCAGCAGTTACGGCAGGGGGGGGACTGAAGCTTTCTTT. This encodes CASSYGRGGTEAFF.

The V call is TRBV2, the J call TRBJ1-1; no clear D. This CDR3 contains 14 residues. V shed 7 bases and J shed 5 bases, with 17 bases lying between them. CDR1 and CDR2 from the germline V gene are SNHLY and FYNNEI. The CDR3 bases are TGTGCCAGCACCCCCCCGGCGGGAGTAACTGAAGCTTTCTTT. Its translation is CASTPPAGVTEAFF.

The table lists this clone with a few counts. The chain joins TRBV7-2 to TRBJ1-1; 9 nucleotides agree with TRBD1. The CDR3 is 15 amino acids. CDR1 and CDR2 (germline): SGHTA, FQGNSA. With 4 bases clipped from V and 1 base from J, the junction kept 4 bases outside the gene matches. The CDR3 nucleotides are TGTGCCAGCAGCTCCGGGACAGGGACGAACACTGAAGCTTTCTTT. Its translation is CASSSGTGTNTEAFF.

The gene calls are TRBV7-3 and TRBJ2-2, with 15 nucleotides matching TRBD2. The germline CDR1 and CDR2 sequences are SGHTA and FQGTGA. The CDR3 runs to 18 residues. V shed 2 bases, J shed 1 base, and the junction held 2 bases outside the gene matches. The DNA for the CDR3 is TGTGCCAGCAGCTTACCGGGACTAGCGGGAGGGAACACCGGGGAGCTGTTTTTT. It encodes CASSLPGLAGGNTGELFF.

The rearrangement joins TRBV5-4 to TRBJ2-3; unclear D gene. V was shortened by 3 bases and J by 0 bases, with 8 bases between the two germline ends. The CDR3 totals 14 residues. Looked up from germline, CDR1 is SGHNT and CDR2 is YYREEE (reference sequence). This chain's CDR3 is CASSSKSSTDTQYF. The CDR3 nucleotides are TGTGCCAGCAGCTCAAAATCGAGCACAGATACGCAGTATTTT.

The gene calls are TRBV18 and TRBJ1-5, with 7 bases matching TRBD1. V trimming: 1 base; J trimming: 5 bases; junction bases outside the gene matches: 2. The germline V gene has CDR1 KGHSH and CDR2 LQKENI. This CDR3 has 14 amino acids. The chain's CDR3 is CASSPQGADQPQHF. In DNA, the CDR3 is TGTGCCAGCTCACCACAGGGGGCGGATCAGCCCCAGCATTTT.

This clone was counted a few times. The chain has TRBV11-3 and TRBJ2-6; 7 bases line up with TRBD2. CDR3 length: 15 residues. Trimming cost V 5 bases and J 0 bases; bases outside gene matches: 1. Per the germline V gene, CDR1 is SGHNT and CDR2 is YENEEA. The CDR3 sequence is CASSRGVSGANVLTF. CDR3 DNA sequence: TGTGCCAGCAGCCGGGGGGTCTCTGGGGCCAACGTCCTGACTTTC. Based on the CDR3 plus reference TRBV11-3 and TRBJ2-6, the full variable domain is EAGVVQSPRYKIIEKKQPVAFWCNPISGHNTLYWYLQNLGQGPELLIRYENEEAVDDSQLPKDRFSAERLKGVDSTLKIQPAELGDSAVYLCASSRGVSGANVLTFGAGSRLTVL.

The genes are TRBV19 and TRBJ2-2; D is unresolved. V lost 3 bases to trimming and J lost 0 bases, with 11 bases between them. The CDR3 runs 16 residues. Per germline, CDR1 LNHDA and CDR2 SQIVND (reference sequence). CDR3: CASSIYGVANTGELFF. CDR3 DNA sequence: TGTGCCAGTAGTATCTATGGTGTCGCGAACACCGGGGAGCTGTTTTTT.

The chain employs TRBV5-1 and TRBJ2-7, with 7 bases lining up with TRBD1. V lost 0 bases to trimming and J lost 1 base; unmatched junction nucleotides: 4. CDR3 length equals 15 residues. CDR1 is SGHRS, CDR2 YFSETQ, per germline. The CDR3 region has the DNA TGCGCCAGCAGCTTGGGACAGGGAGAGTCCTACGAGCAGTACTTC. Translated: CASSLGQGESYEQYF.

V and J are TRBV5-4 and TRBJ2-2; 11 bases map to TRBD2. V gave up 3 bases and J gave up 4 bases; unmatched junction bases: 8. The germline gives CDR1 SGHNT, CDR2 YYREEE (reference sequence). CDR3 length: 17 amino acids. CDR3 region: CASSSSGTSGFTGELFF. CDR3 coding DNA: TGTGCCAGCAGCTCTTCCGGGACTAGCGGTTTCACCGGGGAGCTGTTTTTT.